These 27 T cell receptor beta chains came from one sample sequenced in a study of cytomegalovirus exposure and HLA in healthy donors (dated by TCRdb to about 2017). Libraries were built with the immunoSEQ multiplex PCR assay. The multiplex PCR relied on a mix of 60 forward primers for TCR Vbeta segments and 13 reverse primers for TCR Jbeta segments. TCRdb retrieved this table from immuneACCESS and kept in-frame rearrangements only. Not all clones are present; in checked studies, unresolved V genes account for under half, and no reason is known for the remainder. This sample gives 220,000 or so clones in total; about 72% of them show up just once. The ten biggest clones cover 3.5% to 4% of the sample. Input material: PBMCs. The receptors originated from a male donor in good health and CMV-seronegative.

CDR3 nucleotide sequence: TGTGCCACCAGCAGAGTGATACAACCGGGACTTGGCGAGCAGTACTTC. It yields the protein CATSRVIQPGLGEQYF. This sequence joins TRBV15 and TRBJ2-7, with TRBD2 as a possible D gene (6 bases). Trimming cost V 1 base and J 6 bases, with 19 bases left between them. The CDR3 covers 16 residues. Germline assignment: CDR1 LNHNV and CDR2 YYDKDF (reference sequence).

The chain recombines TRBV6-5 with TRBJ1-4; D is perhaps TRBD1 (5 bases). Germline V gene lookup returns CDR1 MNHEY and CDR2 SVGAGI. The CDR3 consists of 13 residues. V dropped 10 bases and J dropped 7 bases, with 16 bases sitting between them. CDR3 sequence reads: CATKRGVGEKLFF. The CDR3 DNA follows: TGTGCCACCAAAAGGGGTGTCGGTGAAAAACTGTTTTTT.

V is TRBV6-1 and J is TRBJ1-5, with D possibly TRBD1 on 5 matching bases. CDR3 size: 19 residues. Germline CDR1 reads MNHNS; CDR2 reads SASEGT. V lost 2 bases and J 0 bases, leaving 20 bases between the germline ends. The CDR3 is CASSEIWGVLEYSNQPQHF. The CDR3 nucleotides read TGTGCCAGCAGTGAAATTTGGGGCGTCCTTGAGTATAGCAATCAGCCCCAGCATTTT.

V is TRBV2 and J is TRBJ2-5; 13 nucleotides match TRBD2. CDR3 size: 15 residues. V trimming: 6 bases; J trimming: 11 bases; junction bases outside the gene matches: 12. CDR1 and CDR2 (germline): SNHLY, FYNNEI. The CDR3 DNA is TGTGCCAGCAGGGATGGACTAGCGGGAGCGGGTGAGCAGTACTTC. It specifies CASRDGLAGAGEQYF.

The chain's CDR3 is CASSSPGGKQYF. The CDR3, as DNA: TGTGCCAGCAGTTCGCCGGGAGGGAAGCAGTACTTC. This chain links TRBV6-5 with TRBJ2-5, with 8 bases that match TRBD2. This CDR3 contains 12 residues. Germline assignment: CDR1 MNHEY and CDR2 SVGAGI. J was trimmed by 11 bases and V by 4 bases; bases with no gene match: 6.

The genes are TRBV19 and TRBJ2-7; 8 nucleotides line up with TRBD2. J lost 4 bases, V lost 3 bases, and 17 bases had no gene match. This CDR3 spans 18 amino acids. CDR1 and CDR2 from the germline V gene are LNHDA and SQIVND (reference sequence). CDR3 amino acids: CASSMTLFTSGKGYEQYF. The CDR3 coding sequence is TGTGCCAGTAGTATGACTCTCTTTACTAGCGGAAAAGGGTACGAGCAGTACTTC.

The J gene is TRBJ1-2, the V gene TRBV18, with a possible D match to TRBD1 (6 bases). The CDR3 has 15 residues. The germline V gene encodes CDR1 KGHSH and CDR2 LQKENI. V was pared by 0 bases and J by 6 bases, with 14 bases between. The CDR3 sequence is CASSPPGRGEDGYTF. The CDR3 DNA sequence: TGTGCCAGCTCACCACCGGGCAGGGGAGAGGATGGCTACACCTTC.

A single count supports this clone. The chain employs TRBV2 and TRBJ1-2; tentative D call: TRBD1 (6 bases). The CDR3 runs 16 residues. Trimming shortened V by 6 bases and J by 4 bases, and 21 bases separated the two germline ends. Germline assignment: CDR1 SNHLY and CDR2 FYNNEI. Here the CDR3 DNA reads TGTGCCAGCAGGCCTAGCCCCTCAGGGGCCCGCTATGGCTACACCTTC. As protein: CASRPSPSGARYGYTF.

This clone was seen a single time. J is TRBJ2-1 and V is TRBV5-1; 12 bases line up with TRBD1. Germline V gene lookup returns CDR1 SGHRS and CDR2 YFSETQ. This CDR3 spans 19 amino acids. Trimming removed 7 bases from V and 0 bases from J; junction bases left unmatched: 14. The CDR3 protein is CASWLRGTGGPGSYNEQFF. The CDR3 DNA sequence: TGCGCCAGCTGGTTGAGAGGGACAGGGGGCCCGGGCTCCTACAATGAGCAGTTCTTC.

This clone was detected a few times. The rearrangement joins TRBV7-6 to TRBJ2-7; 7 bases fit TRBD2. J was trimmed by 2 bases and V by 5 bases; bases with no gene match: 6. Germline lookup yields CDR1 SGHVS and CDR2 FNYEAQ. This CDR3 has 14 amino acids. CDR3 residues: CASSASGATYEQYF. The CDR3 DNA reads as TGTGCCAGCAGCGCAAGCGGGGCCACCTACGAGCAGTACTTC.

This chain links TRBV6-5 with TRBJ2-7; D not certain. The CDR3 has 12 residues. Trimming removed 7 bases at V and 6 bases at J, with 13 bases between. In germline, CDR1 is MNHEY, CDR2 SVGAGI. CDR3: CASTGRSTEQYF. The CDR3 DNA reads TGTGCCAGCACAGGTCGTTCTACCGAGCAGTACTTC.

The V call is TRBV10-1, the J call TRBJ2-3; TRBD1 matches 7 bases. CDR1 and CDR2 (germline): WNHNN, SYGVQD (reference sequence). Trimming cost V 6 bases and J 14 bases; bases outside gene matches: 14. The CDR3 extends over 13 amino acids. CDR3 coding DNA: TGCGCCAGCAGCACAGAGGGGGCTCCCCGTCCGTATTTT. It yields the protein CASSTEGAPRPYF.

The chain is built from TRBV7-9 and TRBJ2-3; 7 bases map to TRBD2. With V trimmed by 5 bases and J by 1 base, 9 bases remained unmatched. The CDR3 extends over 16 amino acids. Germline loops: CDR1 SEHNR, CDR2 FQNEAQ (reference sequence). The CDR3 loop is CASSPGLSGGTDTQYF. DNA of the CDR3: TGTGCCAGCAGCCCGGGGCTGAGCGGGGGCACAGATACGCAGTATTTT.

For the CDR3, the DNA is TGTGCCAGCAGCCAAGATCACGCCGGTAATGAGCAGTTCTTC. Its translation: CASSQDHAGNEQFF. This rearrangement joins TRBV4-2 to TRBJ2-1, with unresolved D. Germline lookup yields CDR1 LGHNA and CDR2 YNFKEQ. V lost 0 bases and J lost 7, with 10 bases in between. The CDR3 extends over 14 amino acids.

V gene TRBV19 combines with J gene TRBJ1-1, with D possibly being TRBD1 (6 bases). This CDR3 is 13 amino acids long. Germline values: CDR1 LNHDA, CDR2 SQIVND (reference sequence). Trimming removed 5 bases from V and 7 bases from J, with 14 bases in between. The CDR3 DNA reads as TGTGCCAGTAGTTGGACAGATAAGCTTGAAGCTTTCTTT. Its protein product is CASSWTDKLEAFF.

In its sample, this clone was seen once. The V gene is TRBV9, the J gene TRBJ1-4; perhaps TRBD1 as D (6 bases). Germline CDR1 SGDLS, CDR2 YYNGEE. V lost 2 bases and J 7 bases, leaving 12 bases between the germline ends. The length of the CDR3 is 14 residues. CDR3 DNA sequence: TGTGCCAGCAGCGTGGGGGCCTCGGGTGAAAAACTGTTTTTT. As protein: CASSVGASGEKLFF.

As DNA, the CDR3 is TGTGCCAGTAGTATAAGGGGGGGCGAGCAGTACTTC. Protein: CASSIRGGEQYF. The V gene is TRBV19, the J gene TRBJ2-7; the D gene is possibly TRBD2 (7 bases). This CDR3 is 12 amino acids long. CDR1 and CDR2 from the germline V gene are LNHDA and SQIVND (reference sequence). The germline V and J ends were trimmed by 2 bases and 6 bases, with 8 bases remaining between them.

This clone was counted between two and nine times. The chain combines TRBV14 with TRBJ2-3; D call uncertain. Trimming shortened V by 1 base and J by 4 bases, and 9 bases separated the two germline ends. Per the germline V gene, CDR1 is SGHDN and CDR2 is FVKESK. There are 14 residues in the CDR3. For the CDR3, the DNA is TGTGCCAGCAGCCAAGGATCTAGTTCAGATACGCAGTATTTT. Its translation: CASSQGSSSDTQYF.

Only a few counts were recorded for this clone. The chain recombines TRBV29-1 with TRBJ1-2; D unclear. The V end was cut by 7 bases, the J end by 3 bases, with 12 bases between. CDR1 and CDR2 from the germline V gene are SQVTM and ANQGSEA. The CDR3 runs 12 residues. The CDR3 coding sequence is TGCAGCGGCACAGTATCCGACTATGGCTACACCTTC. Its translation: CSGTVSDYGYTF. Complete variable domain (other parts from reference TRBV29-1 and TRBJ1-2): SAVISQKPSRDICQRGTSLTIQCQVDSQVTMMFWYRQQPGQSLTLIATANQGSEATYESGFVIDKFPISRPNLTFSTLTVSNMSPEDSSIYLCSGTVSDYGYTFGSGTRLTVV.

The chain links TRBV18 to TRBJ1-5; D not certain. Trimming pared 4 bases from V and 4 bases from J, leaving 14 bases between. Germline assignment: CDR1 KGHSH and CDR2 LQKENI. This CDR3 has 15 amino acids. The DNA of the CDR3 is TGTGCCAGCTCACAATCCGGGATAAAAAATCAGCCCCAGCATTTT. Its protein product is CASSQSGIKNQPQHF.

The chain combines TRBV20-1 with TRBJ1-5; D gene uncertain. The V gene's germline CDR1 is DFQATT and CDR2 SNEGSKA (reference sequence). The V gene lost 4 bases and the J gene lost 5 bases, with 6 bases spanning the gap. CDR3 size: 11 residues. The CDR3, as DNA: TGCAGTGCTATGCGGGATCAGCCCCAGCATTTT. The encoded protein is CSAMRDQPQHF.

This clone has just a few counts. The rearrangement uses TRBV6-6 and TRBJ2-7, with TRBD1 identical over 9 bases. Germline CDR1 reads MNHNY; CDR2 reads SVGAGI (reference sequence). This CDR3 is 14 amino acids long. Trimming cost V 5 bases and J 5 bases; bases outside gene matches: 7. CDR3 loop: CASSTGTGLHEQYF. CDR3 DNA: TGTGCCAGCAGTACCGGGACAGGGTTGCACGAGCAGTACTTC.

This chain connects TRBV27 to TRBJ2-7; 11 nucleotides line up with TRBD1. The CDR3 sequence is 15 residues long. Trimming at V came to 2 bases and at J to 4 bases, leaving 4 bases not matched to a gene. The germline gives CDR1 MNHEY, CDR2 SMNVEV (reference sequence). CDR3 coding DNA: TGTGCCAGCAGTTTAAAAGGACAGGGGGCGTACGAGCAGTACTTC. It is translated as CASSLKGQGAYEQYF.

The chain carries TRBV9 and TRBJ2-7; D might be TRBD2 (6 bases). The V end was cut by 0 bases, the J end by 2 bases, with 12 bases between. The CDR3 has 15 amino acids. Germline CDR1 and CDR2: SGDLS and YYNGEE. CDR3 sequence reads: CASSVEGDSTYEQYF. The DNA of the CDR3 is TGTGCCAGCAGCGTAGAAGGGGACTCAACCTACGAGCAGTACTTC.

The chain recombines TRBV28 with TRBJ2-3; TRBD2 matches at 13 bases. Trimming cost V 7 bases and J 11 bases; bases outside gene matches: 12. Germline assignment: CDR1 MDHEN and CDR2 SYDVKM. The CDR3 sequence is 15 residues long. As DNA, the CDR3 is TGTGCCAGCATCGGACTAGCGGGAGCAGGGGGTAGGCAGTATTTT. This encodes CASIGLAGAGGRQYF. Full variable domain (outside the CDR3, taken from reference TRBV28 and TRBJ2-3): DVKVTQSSRYLVKRTGEKVFLECVQDMDHENMFWYRQDPGLGLRLIYFSYDVKMKEKGDIPEGYSVSREKKERFSLILESASTNQTSMYLCASIGLAGAGGRQYFGPGTRLTVL.

The chain combines TRBV27 with TRBJ2-3; 8 positions agree with TRBD2. Germline V CDR1 and CDR2: MNHEY, SMNVEV (reference sequence). The CDR3 has 18 residues. J was trimmed by 0 bases and V by 9 bases; bases with no gene match: 17. The CDR3 spells CARGPLGDPSGSTDTQYF. The CDR3 DNA reads TGTGCCAGAGGCCCCCTGGGCGACCCTAGCGGGAGCACAGATACGCAGTATTTT.

This chain uses TRBV5-1 with TRBJ2-7; D perhaps matches TRBD2 (6 bases). V lost 3 bases and J lost 2, with 15 bases in between. The germline V gene encodes CDR1 SGHRS and CDR2 YFSETQ. The CDR3 is 15 amino acids. The CDR3 here is CASSSGTGGPYEQYF. The CDR3 nucleotides are TGCGCCAGCAGCTCGGGGACTGGAGGGCCCTACGAGCAGTACTTC.